One sample yielded the 20 T cell receptor beta chains listed below, sequenced in a study of T cell repertoires in cytomegalovirus infection. TCRdb itself ran the reads through MiXCR, one entry per CDR3 protein. Here the sample spans some 800,000 distinct CDR3 sequences, 25% to 30% being singletons. No antigens are known for them. Source: cultured CD8+ T cells from PBMCs, taken from culture after CMV antigen stimulation. These receptor sequences come from a human donor in good health (CMV status not recorded). Some clones in this sample may be carry-over from other donors' samples.

This clonotype showed up many times. V is TRBV7-8 and J is TRBJ1-1; D remains ambiguous. Trimming shortened V by 1 base and J by 1 base, and 10 bases separated the two germline ends. The CDR3 covers 15 residues. Per the germline V gene, CDR1 is SGHVS and CDR2 is FQNEAQ. CDR3 sequence reads: CASSLESFGNTEAFF. In DNA form, the CDR3 reads TGTGCCAGCAGCTTAGAGTCTTTCGGGAACACTGAAGCTTTCTTT.

This clonotype was detected many times. V usage is TRBV12-3 or TRBV12-4 and J usage is TRBJ1-1; 10 bases fit TRBD1. V was pared by 8 bases and J by 5 bases, with 8 bases of the junction left unmatched. This CDR3 is 14 amino acids long. CDR3 in amino acids: CASWDRGLKTEAFF. CDR3 nucleotide sequence: TGTGCCAGCTGGGACAGGGGACTTAAGACTGAAGCTTTCTTT.

This clonotype was observed a handful of times. The CDR3 protein is CASSILAPMGDQPQHF. For the CDR3, the DNA is TGTGCCAGTAGTATACTGGCACCCATGGGGGATCAGCCCCAGCATTTT. The chain has TRBV19 and TRBJ1-5; TRBD1 might be the D (5 bases). V lost 2 bases and J lost 5, with 16 bases in between. Per germline, CDR1 LNHDA and CDR2 SQIVND (reference sequence). There are 16 residues in the CDR3.

The J gene is TRBJ1-1, the V gene TRBV10-3; no definite D call. Germline-derived CDR1 and CDR2 are ENHRY and SYGVKD. This CDR3 spans 11 amino acids. V was clipped by 3 bases and J by 11 bases, with 10 bases between them. The CDR3 DNA reads as TGTGCCATCAGTGAATCGGAGGAGGCTTTCTTT. Translation gives CAISESEEAFF.

V gene TRBV27 combines with J gene TRBJ2-7; possible D gene TRBD1, 5 bases. CDR1 and CDR2 (germline): MNHEY, SMNVEV (reference sequence). The V gene lost 5 bases and the J gene lost 6 bases, with 11 bases spanning the gap. The CDR3 has 12 residues. The CDR3 loop reads CASSRGTGEQYF. The CDR3 coding sequence is TGTGCCAGCAGTCGCGGAACAGGCGAGCAGTACTTC.

The chain links TRBV7-6 to TRBJ2-7, with D perhaps TRBD1 (7 bases). The CDR3 length is 14 residues. CDR1 and CDR2 (germline): SGHVS, FNYEAQ. V was pared by 1 base and J by 3 bases, with 10 bases between. The CDR3 is CASSLGRGVYEQYF. CDR3 nucleotides: TGTGCCAGCAGCTTAGGCAGGGGGGTCTACGAGCAGTACTTC.

The table lists this clonotype with a few counts. The chain joins TRBV7-2 to TRBJ1-2; D remains unclear. The CDR3 loop spans 14 amino acids. CDR1 and CDR2 (germline): SGHTA, FQGNSA. Deletions cut 5 bases from V and 5 bases from J, with 15 bases between. CDR3 in DNA: TGTGCCAGCAGCATTGGACCCGGCGGGTATGGCTACACCTTC. This gives the protein CASSIGPGGYGYTF.

Of note for this clonotype: Relative to the germline gene, one junction end is altered; a read error may explain this. The chain links TRBV27 to TRBJ2-5, with a tentative D call TRBD2 (5 bases). The CDR3 covers 16 residues. The germline CDR1 and CDR2 sequences are MNHEY and SMNVEV (reference sequence). CDR3 sequence: CASGFLPPTNQETQYF. CDR3 coding DNA: TGTGCCAGCGGTTTTCTTCCCCCGACTAACCAAGAGACCCAGTACTTC.

This clonotype was detected ten times or more. The chain has TRBV7-8 and TRBJ1-1, with D unresolved. The CDR3 is 13 residues long. CDR1 SGHVS and CDR2 FQNEAQ come from the germline V gene. V lost 4 bases and J 0 bases, leaving 6 bases between the germline ends. CDR3 in amino acids: CASSSEMNTEAFF. CDR3 in DNA: TGTGCCAGCAGCTCCGAAATGAACACTGAAGCTTTCTTT.

This clonotype was observed at least ten times. V is TRBV12-3 or TRBV12-4 and J is TRBJ1-5; the match to TRBD1 covers 10 bases. V was clipped by 3 bases and J by 1 base; unmatched bases: 12. The CDR3 has 19 amino acids. CDR3 sequence reads: CASSFTIGQGGRSNQPQHF. The CDR3 DNA is TGTGCCAGCAGTTTTACTATAGGACAGGGGGGAAGGAGCAATCAGCCCCAGCATTTT.

This clonotype was counted a single time. At one of its ends the junction is not consistent with the germline gene, which may arise from a read error. The chain joins TRBV5-3 to TRBJ2-3; D gene uncertain. TRBV5-3 is given ORF status, its function remaining uncertain. This CDR3 has 14 residues. The CDR3 spells CASSLESAPDTQYF. CDR3 in DNA: TGTGCCAGCAGCTTGGAGTCCGCCCCAGATACGCAGTATTTT.

The J gene is TRBJ1-1, the V gene TRBV29-1; D unclear. Trimming shortened V by 4 bases and J by 1 base, and 10 bases separated the two germline ends. CDR1 is SQVTM, CDR2 ANQGSEA, per germline. The CDR3 loop spans 13 amino acids. This CDR3 reads CSVGVEGNTEAFF. In DNA form, the CDR3 reads TGCAGCGTTGGCGTGGAGGGGAACACTGAAGCTTTCTTT.

V is TRBV10-3 and J is TRBJ2-2, with D perhaps TRBD1 or TRBD2 (6 bases each). The CDR3 length is 19 residues. In germline, CDR1 is ENHRY, CDR2 SYGVKD. V lost 2 bases to trimming and J lost 0 bases, with 19 bases between them. CDR3 protein: CAISELRDRGLTNTGELFF. The CDR3 DNA reads TGTGCCATCAGTGAGCTGAGGGACCGGGGGCTGACGAACACCGGGGAGCTGTTTTTT.

The chain joins TRBV12-3 or TRBV12-4 to TRBJ2-5; D is ambiguous. Trimming pared 2 bases from V and 0 bases from J, leaving 13 bases between. The CDR3 is 16 residues long. CDR3 residues: CASSLYDDSYQETQYF. Written as DNA, the CDR3 is TGTGCCAGCAGTTTATACGATGACTCGTACCAAGAGACCCAGTACTTC.

This clonotype occurred a few times. The chain uses TRBV7-6 and TRBJ2-1; 9 bases agree with TRBD2. The CDR3 is made up of 15 amino acids. CDR1 SGHVS and CDR2 FNYEAQ come from the germline V gene. J gave up 8 bases and V 5 bases, and 10 bases lay outside the gene matches. The DNA of the CDR3 is TGTGCCAGCAGCCCGTACGGCGGGGGGGCCTATGAGCAGTTCTTC. This codes for CASSPYGGGAYEQFF.

This clonotype was counted a few times. The gene calls are TRBV4-1 and TRBJ2-1; TRBD2 matches at 11 bases. The CDR3 extends over 17 amino acids. The germline CDR1 and CDR2 sequences are MGHRA and YSYEKL. With V trimmed by 2 bases and J by 3 bases, 6 bases remained unmatched. The chain's CDR3 is CASSQTLAGGLYNEQFF. DNA for the CDR3: TGCGCCAGCAGCCAAACCCTAGCGGGGGGTCTCTACAATGAGCAGTTCTTC.

This chain connects TRBV7-4 to TRBJ1-2; D gene ambiguous. Trimming pared 3 bases from V and 4 bases from J, leaving 12 bases between. CDR1 is SGHVT, CDR2 SQSDAQ, per germline. This CDR3 has 14 amino acids. DNA for the CDR3: TGTGCCAGCAGCTTGTTTGACAACAGCTATGGCTACACCTTC. It yields the protein CASSLFDNSYGYTF.

This clonotype has ten or more counts. This rearrangement joins TRBV4-2 to TRBJ1-1; 7 bases line up with TRBD1. Germline CDR1 reads LGHNA; CDR2 reads YNFKEQ. This CDR3 has 15 amino acids. The V and J ends lost 0 bases and 5 bases, in that order; junction bases with no gene match: 6. The CDR3 sequence is CASSQEEGGWTEAFF. Here the CDR3 DNA reads TGTGCCAGCAGCCAAGAAGAAGGGGGCTGGACTGAAGCTTTCTTT.

The rearrangement uses TRBV6-2 or TRBV6-3 and TRBJ2-4; the D gene is possibly TRBD2 (5 bases). Trimming stripped 2 bases from V and 1 base from J, with 6 bases between. Germline V lookup: CDR1 MNHEY, CDR2 SVGEGT. The CDR3 sequence is 14 residues long. CDR3 protein: CASSYREAKNIQYF. The CDR3 coding sequence is TGTGCCAGCAGTTACAGGGAGGCCAAAAACATTCAGTACTTC.

This clonotype has a handful of counts. V is TRBV6-1 and J is TRBJ2-1, with 9 bases that match TRBD1. After removal of 3 bases from V and 2 bases from J, the junction contained 5 bases not matched to a gene. Germline CDR1 and CDR2: MNHNS and SASEGT. This CDR3 is 16 amino acids long. DNA for the CDR3: TGTGCCAGCAGTGATACCCGGGACAGGGCCTACAATGAGCAGTTCTTC. This sequence encodes CASSDTRDRAYNEQFF.